Listed below are T cell receptor beta chains from one sample, sequenced in a study of T-cell reconstitution after alpha-beta-depleted transplantation in children. Via MiXCR, TCRdb re-called the PCR reads, giving one row per CDR3 protein. The sample includes around 370,000 distinct CDR3 sequences, about 16% of them seen just once. The specimen was PBMCs, mostly from graft donor cells, collected 360 days after TCRalphabeta/CD19-depleted stem cell transplant. The receptors stem from a male patient between 2 and 10 years old who had a stem cell transplant for acute lymphoblastic leukemia, so the T cells may come from the graft donor. The CDR3 runs from the conserved cysteine through the conserved F or W. The D gene is left open where the match is weak. Size tells how often a clone was seen (once, few, many) or the class of an expanded clone, and some rows leave it out.

j_call | v_call | clone_size | d_call | cdr3_nt | cdr3_aa
TRBJ2-1 | TRBV6-1 | NA | TRBD2 | TGTGCCAGCCAAGCGGGGAGGAGGAGTTACAATGAGCAGTTCTTC | CASQAGRRSYNEQFF
TRBJ1-2 | TRBV20-1 | few | TRBD1 | TGCAGTGCTAGAGTGTTCGGGACAGCGAATGGCTACACCTTC | CSARVFGTANGYTF
TRBJ1-4 | TRBV6-5 | few | NA | TGTGCCAGCAGTTACGTACAGCTTAATGAAAAACTGTTTTTT | CASSYVQLNEKLFF
TRBJ2-7 | TRBV6-2/TRBV6-3 | NA | NA | TGTGCCAGCAGACCGGACACCTACGAGCAGTACTTC | CASRPDTYEQYF
TRBJ1-1 | TRBV4-1 | few | NA | TGCGCCAGCAGCCAAGATCGTACAGGAACCATGAACACTGAAGCTTTCTTT | CASSQDRTGTMNTEAFF
TRBJ1-6 | TRBV15 | few | NA | TGTGCCACCAGCAGACAGGGGTATAATTCACCCCTCCACTTT | CATSRQGYNSPLHF
TRBJ2-1 | TRBV28 | many | NA | TGTGCCAGCAGTTTGCCTCTAGCAGGAGTTTACAATGAGCAGTTCTTC | CASSLPLAGVYNEQFF
TRBJ2-7 | TRBV5-1 | few | TRBD1 | TGCGCCAGCAGTCGACAGGGGGAAAACGAGCAGTACTTC | CASSRQGENEQYF
TRBJ2-3 | TRBV15 | NA | TRBD2 | TGTGCCACCAGCAGAGATCGGGGACTAGTGGGGTTTCCCTCCGGTAGCACAGATACGCAGTATTTT | CATSRDRGLVGFPSGSTDTQYF
TRBJ2-1 | TRBV10-3 | NA | TRBD2 | TGTGCCATCAGGCCAGGACTAGCCTGGGAGCAGTTCTTC | CAIRPGLAWEQFF
TRBJ1-5 | TRBV18 | NA | NA | TGTGCCAGCTCACCACCGGGGAGGGTAGGCAATCAGCCCCAGCATTTT | CASSPPGRVGNQPQHF
TRBJ1-3 | TRBV11-1 | many | NA | TGTGCCAGCAACGAGGGACCTGGAAACACCATATATTTT | CASNEGPGNTIYF
TRBJ1-2 | TRBV2 | few | TRBD1 | TGTGCCAGCACCCGACAGGGATGGGGCTACACCTTC | CASTRQGWGYTF
TRBJ2-1 | TRBV4-3 | NA | TRBD1 | TGCGCCAGCAGCCAGACGGGACAGAATAAGCATGAGCAGTTCTTC | CASSQTGQNKHEQFF
TRBJ1-2 | TRBV7-2 | few | TRBD1 | TGTGCCAGCAGCCGCGACAGGGTCATATCCTATGGCTACACCTTC | CASSRDRVISYGYTF
TRBJ2-1 | TRBV28 | NA | TRBD2 | TGTGCCAGCAGTCCCTGGACTAGCGGGCCCTACAATGAGCAGTTCTTC | CASSPWTSGPYNEQFF
TRBJ2-1 | TRBV4-1 | many | NA | TGCGCCAGCAGCCAACCCGCATGGCCCCTTTTCCATGAGCAGTTCTTC | CASSQPAWPLFHEQFF
TRBJ2-5 | TRBV4-1 | NA | NA | TGCGCCAGCAGCCAAGATTTGCCAGGGACGGAAGAGACCCAGTACTTC | CASSQDLPGTEETQYF
TRBJ2-1 | TRBV20-1 | NA | NA | TGCAGTGCCCCCCCGACGATTCTTTACAATGAGCAGTTCTTC | CSAPPTILYNEQFF
TRBJ2-7 | TRBV4-1 | many | TRBD2 | TGCGCCAGCAGCCAAGCTCCGGGACTAGGATACGAGCAGTACTTC | CASSQAPGLGYEQYF
TRBJ2-2 | TRBV20-1 | few | NA | TGCAGTGCTTTTAGGAACCCGAACACCGGGGAGCTGTTTTTT | CSAFRNPNTGELFF
TRBJ1-5 | TRBV28 | few | TRBD1 | TGTGCCAGCAGTTTAAACAGGGGGAGGGTCAATCAGCCCCAGCATTTT | CASSLNRGRVNQPQHF
TRBJ1-2 | TRBV12-3/TRBV12-4 | NA | TRBD1 | TGTGCCAGCAGTTTAGGGGCCAACAGGGGAGGCTACACCTTC | CASSLGANRGGYTF
TRBJ2-5 | TRBV4-3 | many | NA | TGCGCCAGCAGCCAAGGAGCCCTTTCCCAAGAGACCCAGTACTTC | CASSQGALSQETQYF
TRBJ2-1 | TRBV29-1 | many | NA | TGCAGCGTTCTGATCGATGAGCAGTTCTTC | CSVLIDEQFF
TRBJ2-1 | TRBV7-6 | few | TRBD2 | TGTGCCCGCAGAGGGAGGGCCGGGTACAATGAGCAGTTCTTC | CARRGRAGYNEQFF
TRBJ2-2 | TRBV20-1 | few | TRBD2 | TGCAGTGCCACAGCCGGACTAGCCTATGGGGAGCTGTTTTTT | CSATAGLAYGELFF
TRBJ2-5 | TRBV24-1 | few | NA | TGTGCCACCAGTGATTCCACTAGTGAGACCCAGTACTTC | CATSDSTSETQYF
TRBJ2-5 | TRBV5-1 | many | NA | TGCGCCAGCAGCTTGGCCGGACTTCAAGAGACCCAGTACTTC | CASSLAGLQETQYF
TRBJ2-7 | TRBV7-9 | few | TRBD2 | TGTGCCAGCAGCGGGCTAGCGGGAGATCCCTACGAGCAGTACTTC | CASSGLAGDPYEQYF
TRBJ2-7 | TRBV28 | NA | NA | TGTGCCAGCAGTTTTGAGGCGGGACTTTCCTACGAGCAGTACTTC | CASSFEAGLSYEQYF
TRBJ2-2 | TRBV4-3 | few | TRBD2 | TGCGCCAGCAGCCAAGATATGGGGGGGAGAAACGCCGGGGAGCTGTTTTTT | CASSQDMGGRNAGELFF
TRBJ1-5 | TRBV10-3 | few | TRBD1 | TGTGCCATCAGTGAGTCTGACAGGGCAAGCAATCAGCCCCAGCATTTT | CAISESDRASNQPQHF
TRBJ2-1 | TRBV7-2 | NA | NA | TGTGCCAGCAGCGCAAGCCTGAGCTCCTACAATGAGCAGTTCTTC | CASSASLSSYNEQFF
TRBJ1-6 | TRBV5-5 | few | NA | TGTGCCAGCAGCTTGTTCCTCGAGGGATATAATTCACCCCTCCACTTT | CASSLFLEGYNSPLHF
TRBJ2-3 | TRBV28 | NA | NA | TGTGCCAGCAGTTTATTGGGGTGGGGGGATAAGCAGTATTTT | CASSLLGWGDKQYF
TRBJ2-5 | TRBV10-3 | NA | NA | TGTGCCATCAGACAGGTACAACAAGAGACCCAGTACTTC | CAIRQVQQETQYF
TRBJ1-1 | TRBV4-3 | many | NA | TGCGCCAGCAGCCAAGGTTTTGGGGGCACTGAAGCTTTCTTT | CASSQGFGGTEAFF
TRBJ1-5 | TRBV7-8 | few | NA | TGTGCCAGCAGCTGGGACCGGGGTTATAGCAATCAGCCCCAGCATTTT | CASSWDRGYSNQPQHF
TRBJ2-7 | TRBV7-8 | NA | NA | TGTGCCAGCAGAATAGCGGTTTTTTCCTACGAGCAGTACTTC | CASRIAVFSYEQYF
TRBJ2-1 | TRBV18 | NA | NA | TGTGCCAGCTCACCACCGGGCTTTAGCTGGGACAATGAGCAGTTCTTC | CASSPPGFSWDNEQFF
TRBJ2-3 | TRBV12-3/TRBV12-4 | NA | NA | TGTGCCAGCACTGAACACAGGGATACGCAGTATTTT | CASTEHRDTQYF
TRBJ1-3 | TRBV4-3 | NA | NA | TGCGCCAGCAGCCAAGTTAGGGCAGGGGCCGGAAACACCATATATTTT | CASSQVRAGAGNTIYF
TRBJ2-7 | TRBV15 | NA | NA | TGTGCCACCAGCCGTGGTTCCTCCTACGAGCAGTACTTC | CATSRGSSYEQYF
TRBJ1-1 | TRBV3-1 | many | NA | TGTGCCAGCAGCCATCTGGGGCTCGGGAACACTGAAGCTTTCTTT | CASSHLGLGNTEAFF
TRBJ2-7 | TRBV4-3 | NA | NA | TGCGCCAGCAGCCAAGGGTTGGGGGACTACGAGCAGTACTTC | CASSQGLGDYEQYF
TRBJ2-2 | TRBV12-3/TRBV12-4 | NA | TRBD2 | TGTGCCAGCAGTTTGAGGACTAGCGGTCACGGGGAGCTGTTTTTT | CASSLRTSGHGELFF
TRBJ2-1 | TRBV9 | NA | NA | TGTGCCAGCAGCGTTGGGGGCGGGACCTACAATGAGCAGTTCTTC | CASSVGGGTYNEQFF
TRBJ2-7 | TRBV20-1 | few | NA | TGCAGTGCTAGAGATTGGGGGCAGGCCTTGATATACGAGCAGTACTTC | CSARDWGQALIYEQYF
TRBJ2-3 | TRBV10-3 | NA | NA | TGTGCCACCCAGGGACTGAGCACAGATACGCAGTATTTT | CATQGLSTDTQYF
TRBJ2-6 | TRBV11-1 | few | NA | TGTGCCAGCAGCTTGTTTCGAGGGGACTCTGGGGCCAACGTCCTGACTTTC | CASSLFRGDSGANVLTF
TRBJ1-4 | TRBV20-1 | NA | TRBD1 | TGCAGTGCCCTATCAGGGGGAACTAATGAAAAACTGTTTTTT | CSALSGGTNEKLFF
TRBJ2-7 | TRBV20-1 | few | NA | TGCAGTGCCCTCAGGCCCCCCTACGAGCAGTACTTC | CSALRPPYEQYF
TRBJ2-3 | TRBV4-1 | NA | TRBD2 | TGCGCCAGCAGCCAAGATACCGGACTAGCGGGAACGGAAGGTCATTTT | CASSQDTGLAGTEGHF
TRBJ2-5 | TRBV13 | NA | NA | TGTGCCAGCAGCTTACTCAGTACCCCTCAAGAGACCCAGTACTTC | CASSLLSTPQETQYF